The subject of this entry is one T cell receptor (beta chain). One junction end disagrees with the germline gene, perhaps due to a read error. Germline assignment: CDR1 PRHDT and CDR2 FYEKMQ (reference sequence). This CDR3 has 15 amino acids. The data are from a study of blood T cell repertoires in COVID-19. Background on the study: Whether acute or convalescent, the COVID-19 samples came from the United States, Italy and Spain. Sample material is recorded as cDNA or gDNA derived from T cells, B-cell-depleted T cells, or PBMCs.

Researchers sorted participants into cohorts using their self-reported clinical history. In the study's own analysis: The assay estimated nucleated cells by amplifying reference gene primers. Generated by immunoSEQ multiplex PCR, the TCRdb table keeps only in-frame clones and is missing some. The D gene and trimming were derived from the DNA, and the V and J assignments and clone size from that table. The sample has more than 200,000 clones, roughly nine tenths seen once; the top ten hold 4%. The receptor was isolated from a woman younger than 45 with acute COVID-19. The chain recombines TRBV13 with TRBJ1-6; D unclear. Sequencing was carried out using PBMCs or T cells enriched from blood (not recorded which). Here the CDR3 reads CASSIGRDYNSPLHF. As DNA, the CDR3 is TGTGCCAGCAGCATAGGACGGGACTATAATTCACCCCTCCACTTT.